The 4 T cell receptor beta chains below all came from one sample that was sequenced in a study of T-cell memory formation after mild COVID-19. Using its own MiXCR run on the 5' RACE reads, TCRdb lists one record per CDR3 protein. The data show hundreds of thousands of distinct CDR3 sequences, roughly a fifth seen once. The sequenced sample consisted of PBMCs or a T cell subset sorted from them (not recorded which). The receptor source for this set is a man younger than 35 who had mild COVID-19 (a few samples of this study predate the infection). Cell type and time point are not known.

This clonotype was found many times. This chain uses TRBV7-6 with TRBJ2-7, with 10 positions matching TRBD1. Germline CDR1 SGHVS, CDR2 FNYEAQ. After removal of 5 bases from V and 2 bases from J, the junction contained 3 bases not matched to a gene. The length of the CDR3 is 14 residues. The CDR3 nucleotides read TGTGCCAGCAGCCCGGGACAGGGGCCCTACGAGCAGTACTTC. It translates to CASSPGQGPYEQYF.

This clonotype occurred a few times. The genes are TRBV5-1 and TRBJ2-7; a weak D match, TRBD1 (5 bases). Germline CDR1 and CDR2: SGHRS and YFSETQ. There are 13 residues in the CDR3. V dropped 4 bases and J dropped 4 bases, with 12 bases sitting between them. Here the CDR3 reads CASSQGLEYEQYF. In DNA, the CDR3 is TGCGCCAGCAGCCAGGGTTTAGAATACGAGCAGTACTTC.

V is TRBV4-1 and J is TRBJ2-7; D remains unclear. V lost 5 bases, J lost 0 bases, and 8 bases lay in between. The germline CDR1 and CDR2 sequences are MGHRA and YSYEKL. CDR3 length: 13 residues. CDR3 amino acids: CASSYRSSYEQYF. CDR3 coding DNA: TGCGCCAGCAGCTACAGAAGCTCCTACGAGCAGTACTTC.

This clonotype was seen a few times. The V and J genes are TRBV7-6 and TRBJ2-1; TRBD2 might be the D (5 bases). Germline assignment: CDR1 SGHVS and CDR2 FNYEAQ. Trimming shortened V by 5 bases and J by 4 bases, and 15 bases separated the two germline ends. The CDR3 loop spans 15 amino acids. For the CDR3, the DNA is TGTGCCAGCAGCCCGGGGTACGGCCGGTACAATGAGCAGTTCTTC. Its protein is CASSPGYGRYNEQFF.